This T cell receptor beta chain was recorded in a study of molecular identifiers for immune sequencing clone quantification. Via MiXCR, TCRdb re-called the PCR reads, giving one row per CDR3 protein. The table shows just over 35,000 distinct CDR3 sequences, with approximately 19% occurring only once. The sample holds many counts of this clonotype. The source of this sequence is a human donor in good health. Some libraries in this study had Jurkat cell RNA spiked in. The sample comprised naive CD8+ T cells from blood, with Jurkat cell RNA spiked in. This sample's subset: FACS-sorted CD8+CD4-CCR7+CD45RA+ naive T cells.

The CDR3 loop is CASSPTGLEQYF. DNA of the CDR3: TGTGCCAGCAGCCCGACAGGACTGGAGCAGTACTTC. The chain recombines TRBV25-1 with TRBJ2-7, with D possibly matching TRBD1 (6 bases). The CDR3 totals 12 residues. Germline CDR1 is MGHDK and CDR2 is SYGVNS. Trimming removed 6 bases at V and 7 bases at J, with 13 bases between.